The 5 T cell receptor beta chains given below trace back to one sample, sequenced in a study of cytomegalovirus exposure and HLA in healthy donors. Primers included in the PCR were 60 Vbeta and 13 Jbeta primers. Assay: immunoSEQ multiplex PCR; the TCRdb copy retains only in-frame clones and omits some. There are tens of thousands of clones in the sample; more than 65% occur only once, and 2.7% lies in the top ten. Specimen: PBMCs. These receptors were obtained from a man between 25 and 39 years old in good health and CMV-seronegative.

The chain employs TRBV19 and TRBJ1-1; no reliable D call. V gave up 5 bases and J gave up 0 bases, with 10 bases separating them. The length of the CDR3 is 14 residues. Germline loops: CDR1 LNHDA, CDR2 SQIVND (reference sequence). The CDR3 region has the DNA TGTGCCAGTAGTCTAACTCAGGTGAACACTGAAGCTTTCTTT. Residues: CASSLTQVNTEAFF. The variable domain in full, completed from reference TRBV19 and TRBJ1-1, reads DGGITQSPKYLFRKEGQNVTLSCEQNLNHDAMYWYRQDPGQGLRLIYYSQIVNDFQKGDIAEGYSVSREKKESFPLTVTSAQKNPTAFYLCASSLTQVNTEAFFGQGTRLTVV.

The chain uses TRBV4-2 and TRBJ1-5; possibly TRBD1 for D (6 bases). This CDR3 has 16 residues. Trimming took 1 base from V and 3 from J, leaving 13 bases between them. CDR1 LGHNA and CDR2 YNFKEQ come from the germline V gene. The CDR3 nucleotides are TGTGCCAGCAGCCAAGTACCCAGGGGCGACAATCAGCCCCAGCATTTT. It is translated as CASSQVPRGDNQPQHF.

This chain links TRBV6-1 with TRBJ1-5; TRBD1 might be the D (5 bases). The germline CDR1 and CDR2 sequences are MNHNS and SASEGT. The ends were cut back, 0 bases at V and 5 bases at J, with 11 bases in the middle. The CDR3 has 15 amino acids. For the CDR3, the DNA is TGTGCCAGCAGTGAAGCGGGGGGGAGGGATCAGCCCCAGCATTTT. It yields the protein CASSEAGGRDQPQHF.

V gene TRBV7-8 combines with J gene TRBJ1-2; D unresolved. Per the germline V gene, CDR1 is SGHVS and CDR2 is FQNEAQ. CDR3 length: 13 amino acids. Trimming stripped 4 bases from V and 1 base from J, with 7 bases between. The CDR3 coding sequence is TGTGCCAGCAGCTCATCTAATAACTATGGCTACACCTTC. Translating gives CASSSSNNYGYTF.

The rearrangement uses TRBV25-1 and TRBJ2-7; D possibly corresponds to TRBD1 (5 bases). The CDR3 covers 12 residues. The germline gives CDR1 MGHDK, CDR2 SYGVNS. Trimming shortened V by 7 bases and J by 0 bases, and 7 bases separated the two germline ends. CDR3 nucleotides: TGTGCCAGCAATAGGGGCTCCTACGAGCAGTACTTC. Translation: CASNRGSYEQYF.